These T cell receptor beta chains were read from a single sample in a study of human T cells and chemical hapten exposure. TCRdb independently ran MiXCR on the RACE reads; one entry per CDR3 protein. The repertoire consists of approximately 82,000 distinct CDR3 sequences, with over 9.5% occurring once and the leading ten covering less than 2.5%. The source was whole blood, collected in connection with sensitization to the hapten diphenylcyclopropenone (DPC). These TCRs come from a man aged 35 to 55 with alopecia areata. Some clones in this sample may be carry-over from other donors' samples. The CDR3 runs from the conserved cysteine through the conserved F or W. D genes are given only for firm matches. Part of the rows lack a size; the others show once, few, many or a class for expanded clones.

few	TRBV5-1	TRBJ2-5	16	TRBD2	CASSLSGGRAKKTQYF	TGCGCCAGCAGCTTGTCCGGCGGGAGGGCCAAAAAGACCCAGTACTTC
few	TRBV7-9	TRBJ2-5	14	NA	CASSHRLGGETQYF	TGTGCCAGCAGCCACCGACTCGGAGGGGAGACCCAGTACTTC
NA	TRBV12-3/TRBV12-4	TRBJ2-7	12	TRBD1	CASRLDRYEQYF	TGTGCCAGCAGGTTGGACAGGTACGAGCAGTACTTC
NA	TRBV4-3	TRBJ1-3	15	NA	CASSQGGRAGNTIYF	TGCGCCAGCAGCCAAGGTGGCAGGGCTGGAAACACCATATATTTT
few	TRBV20-1	TRBJ1-6	14	NA	CSARGEGNNSPLHF	TGCAGTGCTAGAGGGGAGGGAAATAATTCACCCCTCCACTTT
few	TRBV5-1	TRBJ2-7	15	NA	CASSLKEGFGYEQYF	TGCGCCAGCAGCTTGAAGGAGGGATTCGGTTACGAGCAGTACTTC
NA	TRBV20-1	TRBJ2-3	14	NA	CSAGGQTNTDTQYF	TGCAGTGCGGGGGGACAGACAAACACAGATACGCAGTATTTT
NA	TRBV6-6	TRBJ2-2	11	NA	CASSSRGELFF	TGTGCCAGCAGTTCAAGGGGGGAGCTGTTTTTT
many	TRBV4-3	TRBJ1-3	15	TRBD1	CASSQDGQAGNTIYF	TGCGCCAGCAGCCAAGATGGACAGGCTGGAAACACCATATATTTT
few	TRBV12-3/TRBV12-4	TRBJ1-2	13	TRBD1	CASSAGTGDGYTF	TGTGCCAGCAGTGCCGGGACAGGGGACGGCTACACCTTC
many	TRBV6-5	TRBJ1-6	16	TRBD1	CASTETTGGLRSPLHF	TGTGCCAGCACCGAGACTACAGGGGGCTTACGGTCACCCCTCCACTTT
NA	TRBV4-2	TRBJ1-2	17	NA	CASSQDAGAGLNYGYTF	TGTGCCAGCAGCCAAGATGCCGGGGCAGGACTTAACTATGGCTACACCTTC
few	TRBV12-5	TRBJ1-1	15	TRBD1	CASGSPGTGPTEAFF	TGTGCTAGTGGTTCCCCCGGGACAGGGCCCACTGAAGCTTTCTTT
NA	TRBV3-1	TRBJ2-6	15	NA	CASSQGGSGANVLTF	TGTGCCAGCAGCCAAGGGGGTTCTGGGGCCAACGTCCTGACTTTC